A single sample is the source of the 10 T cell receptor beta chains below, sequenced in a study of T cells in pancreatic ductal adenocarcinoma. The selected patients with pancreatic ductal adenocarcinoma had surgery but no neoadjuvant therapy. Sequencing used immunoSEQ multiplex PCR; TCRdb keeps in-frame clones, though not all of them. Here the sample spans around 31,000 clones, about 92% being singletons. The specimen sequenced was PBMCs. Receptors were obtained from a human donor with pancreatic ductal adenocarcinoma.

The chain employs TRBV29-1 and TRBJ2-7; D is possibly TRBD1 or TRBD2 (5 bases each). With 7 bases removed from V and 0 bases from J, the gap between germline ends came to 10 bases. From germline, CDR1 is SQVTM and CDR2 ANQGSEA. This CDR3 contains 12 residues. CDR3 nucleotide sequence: TGCAGCGGGGTGGGGGACTCCTACGAGCAGTACTTC. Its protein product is CSGVGDSYEQYF.

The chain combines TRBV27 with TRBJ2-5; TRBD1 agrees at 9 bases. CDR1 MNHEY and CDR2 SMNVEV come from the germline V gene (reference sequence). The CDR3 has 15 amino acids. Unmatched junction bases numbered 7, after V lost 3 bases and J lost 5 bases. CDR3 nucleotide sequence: TGTGCCAGCAGTTTTAGGGACAGGGTGTCGGAGACCCAGTACTTC. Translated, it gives CASSFRDRVSETQYF.

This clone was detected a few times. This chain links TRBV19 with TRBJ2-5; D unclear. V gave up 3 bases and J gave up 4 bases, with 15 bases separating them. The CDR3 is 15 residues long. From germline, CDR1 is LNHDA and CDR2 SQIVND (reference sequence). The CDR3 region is CASSISQVAAETQYF. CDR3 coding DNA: TGTGCCAGTAGTATTTCCCAGGTCGCAGCAGAGACCCAGTACTTC.

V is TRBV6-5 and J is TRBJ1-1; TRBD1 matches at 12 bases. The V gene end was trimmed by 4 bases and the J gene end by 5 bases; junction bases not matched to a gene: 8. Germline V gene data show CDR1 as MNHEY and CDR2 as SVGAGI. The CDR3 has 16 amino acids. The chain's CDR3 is CASSFRDRGRRTEAFF. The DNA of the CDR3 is TGTGCCAGCAGTTTTAGGGACAGGGGGCGTCGGACTGAAGCTTTCTTT.

CDR3 DNA sequence: TGTGCCAGCAGCTACCCGGGACTAGAGACCCAGTACTTC. This encodes CASSYPGLETQYF. V and J are TRBV7-2 and TRBJ2-5, with D maybe TRBD2 (6 bases). From germline, CDR1 is SGHTA and CDR2 FQGNSA. The CDR3 loop spans 13 amino acids. Trimming took off 4 bases at V and 4 bases at J, with 10 bases between the two ends.

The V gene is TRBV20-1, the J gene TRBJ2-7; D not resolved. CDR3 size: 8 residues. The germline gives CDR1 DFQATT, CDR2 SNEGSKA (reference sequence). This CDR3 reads CTSDEQYF. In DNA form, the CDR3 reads TGCACTTCGGACGAGCAGTACTTC.

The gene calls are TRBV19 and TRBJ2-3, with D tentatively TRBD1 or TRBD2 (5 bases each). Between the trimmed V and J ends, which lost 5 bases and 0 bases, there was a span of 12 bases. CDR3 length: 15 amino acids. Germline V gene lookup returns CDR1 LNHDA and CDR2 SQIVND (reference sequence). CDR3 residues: CASSWDPTSTDTQYF. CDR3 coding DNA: TGTGCCAGTAGTTGGGACCCCACTAGCACAGATACGCAGTATTTT.

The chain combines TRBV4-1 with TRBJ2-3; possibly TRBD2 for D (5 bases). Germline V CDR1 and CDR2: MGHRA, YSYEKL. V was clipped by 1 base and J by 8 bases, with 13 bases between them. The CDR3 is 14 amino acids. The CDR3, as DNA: TGCGCCAGCAGCCAAGTCGGGGATGCGCGTACGCAGTATTTT. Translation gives CASSQVGDARTQYF.

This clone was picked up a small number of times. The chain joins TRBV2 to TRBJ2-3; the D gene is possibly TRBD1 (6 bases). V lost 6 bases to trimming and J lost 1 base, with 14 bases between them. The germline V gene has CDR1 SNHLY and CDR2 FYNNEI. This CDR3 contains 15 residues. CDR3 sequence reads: CASRLTGFGTDTQYF. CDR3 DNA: TGTGCCAGCAGGCTCACAGGGTTTGGCACAGATACGCAGTATTTT. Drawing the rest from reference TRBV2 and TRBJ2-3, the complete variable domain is EPEVTQTPSHQVTQMGQEVILRCVPISNHLYFYWYRQILGQKVEFLVSFYNNEISEKSEIFDDQFSVERPDGSNFTLKIRSTKLEDSAMYFCASRLTGFGTDTQYFGPGTRLTVL.

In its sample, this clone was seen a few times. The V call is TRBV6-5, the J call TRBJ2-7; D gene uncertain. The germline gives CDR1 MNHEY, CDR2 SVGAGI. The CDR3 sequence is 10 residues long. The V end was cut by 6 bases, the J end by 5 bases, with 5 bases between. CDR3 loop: CASSGHEQYF. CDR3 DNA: TGTGCCAGCAGCGGACACGAGCAGTACTTC.